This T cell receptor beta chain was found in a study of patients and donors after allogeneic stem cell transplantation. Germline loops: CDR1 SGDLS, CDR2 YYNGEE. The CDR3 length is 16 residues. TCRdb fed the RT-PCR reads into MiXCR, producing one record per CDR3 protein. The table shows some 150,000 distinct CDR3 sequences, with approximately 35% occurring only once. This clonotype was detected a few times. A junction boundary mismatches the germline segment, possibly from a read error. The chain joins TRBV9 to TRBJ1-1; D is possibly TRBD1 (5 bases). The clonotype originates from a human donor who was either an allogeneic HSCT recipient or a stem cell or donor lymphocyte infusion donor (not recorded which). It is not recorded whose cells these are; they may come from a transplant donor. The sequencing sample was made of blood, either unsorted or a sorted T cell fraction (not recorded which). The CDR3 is CACSVGGGHMNTEAFF. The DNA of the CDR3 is TGTGCCTGCAGCGTAGGAGGCGGACACATGAACACTGAAGCTTTCTTT.